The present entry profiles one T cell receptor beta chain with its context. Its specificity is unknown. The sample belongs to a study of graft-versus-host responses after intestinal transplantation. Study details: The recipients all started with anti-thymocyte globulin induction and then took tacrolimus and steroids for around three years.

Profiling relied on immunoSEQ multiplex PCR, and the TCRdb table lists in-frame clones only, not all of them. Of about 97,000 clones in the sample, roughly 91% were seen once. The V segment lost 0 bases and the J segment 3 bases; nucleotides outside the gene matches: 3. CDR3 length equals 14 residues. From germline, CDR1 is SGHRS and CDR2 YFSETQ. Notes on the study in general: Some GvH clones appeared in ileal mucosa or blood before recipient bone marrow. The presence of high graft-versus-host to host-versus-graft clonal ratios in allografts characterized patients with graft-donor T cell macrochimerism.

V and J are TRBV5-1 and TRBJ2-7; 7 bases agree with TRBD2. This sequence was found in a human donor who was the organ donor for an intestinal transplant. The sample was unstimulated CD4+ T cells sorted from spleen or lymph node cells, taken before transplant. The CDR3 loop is CASSLGVAGYEQYF. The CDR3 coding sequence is TGCGCCAGCAGCTTGGGGGTAGCGGGCTACGAGCAGTACTTC.